This passage covers 31 T cell receptor beta chains from one sample sequenced in a study of blood T cell repertoires in COVID-19. Repertoires were generated with immunoSEQ multiplex PCR, while TCRdb's copy carries only in-frame clones and drops some. The data show a few hundred thousand clones, with roughly four fifths seen just once and 3% to 4% held by the top ten. The sequenced material came from PBMCs or T cells enriched from blood (not recorded which). Receptors originate from a woman in her fifties or sixties who had recovered from COVID-19.

V gene TRBV6-5 combines with J gene TRBJ1-3; D remains ambiguous. Germline loops: CDR1 MNHEY, CDR2 SVGAGI. This CDR3 region has 16 residues. V shed 2 bases and J shed 4 bases, with 15 bases lying between them. CDR3 coding DNA: TGTGCCAGCAGTTACGACACGAGGGCGGGGGGAAACACCATATATTTT. Translating it yields CASSYDTRAGGNTIYF.

This clone was counted only a few times. This chain links TRBV12-3 or TRBV12-4 with TRBJ1-1; maybe TRBD1 (6 bases). The length of the CDR3 is 12 residues. With 8 bases removed from V and 6 bases from J, the gap between germline ends came to 13 bases. The CDR3 DNA follows: TGTGCCAGCTGTTCCCCAGGGGCTGAAGCTTTCTTT. This codes for CASCSPGAEAFF.

J is TRBJ1-3 and V is TRBV9; D is possibly TRBD1 (6 bases). CDR3 length: 16 residues. V was clipped by 0 bases and J by 4 bases, with 14 bases between them. Germline CDR1 and CDR2: SGDLS and YYNGEE. DNA of the CDR3: TGTGCCAGCAGCGTAGATCCCCACAGGGACGGAAACACCATATATTTT. This codes for CASSVDPHRDGNTIYF.

V usage is TRBV9 and J usage is TRBJ2-5; 14 bases fit TRBD2. V shed 4 bases and J 5 bases; nucleotides not matched to a gene: 7. Per the germline V gene, CDR1 is SGDLS and CDR2 is YYNGEE. This CDR3 has 16 amino acids. DNA of the CDR3: TGTGCCAGCAGCCCCCGGACTAGCGGGGGGTCGGAGACCCAGTACTTC. This gives the protein CASSPRTSGGSETQYF. Based on the CDR3 plus reference TRBV9 and TRBJ2-5, the full variable domain is DSGVTQTPKHLITATGQRVTLRCSPRSGDLSVYWYQQSLDQGLQFLIQYYNGEERAKGNILERFSAQQFPDLHSELNLSSLELGDSALYFCASSPRTSGGSETQYFGPGTRLLVL.

The rearrangement joins TRBV6-2 or TRBV6-3 to TRBJ2-1; 12 bases map to TRBD2. The CDR3 sequence is 17 residues long. Trimming at V came to 0 bases and at J to 7 bases, leaving 7 bases not matched to a gene. The germline V gene has CDR1 MNHEY and CDR2 SVGEGT. The chain's CDR3 is CASSYSRLAGAGNEQFF. CDR3 nucleotides: TGTGCCAGCAGTTACTCTAGACTAGCGGGAGCGGGGAATGAGCAGTTCTTC.

The rearrangement uses TRBV5-1 and TRBJ1-1; TRBD1 matches 8 bases. The CDR3 extends over 15 amino acids. The V gene's germline CDR1 is SGHRS and CDR2 YFSETQ. The trim removed 0 bases at V and 2 bases at J, leaving 3 bases unmatched. CDR3 DNA sequence: TGCGCCAGCAGCTTGGAGCAGGGGGCCAACACTGAAGCTTTCTTT. This translates into CASSLEQGANTEAFF.

With regard to this clone: Lacking the conserved final phenylalanine or tryptophan, this CDR3 likely reflects a read error. The DNA is left out, because the CDR3 cannot be placed on it with certainty; the CDR3 is given as TCRdb lists it. The chain joins TRBV29-1 to TRBJ1-1. Germline V CDR1 and CDR2: SQVTM, ANQGSEA. The CDR3 is 9 amino acids long, termini counted. The CDR3 region is CSVEGLTDL.

The rearrangement links TRBV5-1 to TRBJ2-6; D is uncertain. CDR3 length equals 15 residues. In germline, CDR1 is SGHRS, CDR2 YFSETQ. V was clipped by 4 bases and J by 0 bases, with 8 bases between them. The CDR3 region has the DNA TGCGCCAGCAGCGTGGCCTTCTCTGGGGCCAACGTCCTGACTTTC. It encodes CASSVAFSGANVLTF.

The chain carries TRBV11-2 and TRBJ2-3, with 8 nucleotides matching TRBD2. Germline CDR1 SGHAT, CDR2 FQNNGV. The CDR3 contains 17 residues. V dropped 0 bases and J dropped 5; count of bases not matched to a gene: 10. The CDR3 DNA sequence: TGTGCCAGCAGCTTAGATTATAGTAAGCGGGAGTTAGATACGCAGTATTTT. Its protein is CASSLDYSKRELDTQYF.

The chain joins TRBV5-4 to TRBJ1-2, with TRBD1 matching 7 bases. Germline CDR1 SGHNT, CDR2 YYREEE (reference sequence). The CDR3 sequence is 17 residues long. V gave up 2 bases and J gave up 5 bases; unmatched junction bases: 15. The DNA for the CDR3 is TGTGCCAGCAGCTTTATGATGCTTCACGACAGGGAATATGGCTACACCTTC. Translating it yields CASSFMMLHDREYGYTF. Looking up the rest from reference TRBV5-4 and TRBJ1-2 gives the full variable domain: ETGVTQSPTHLIKTRGQQVTLRCSSQSGHNTVSWYQQALGQGPQFIFQYYREEENGRGNFPPRFSGLQFPNYSSELNVNALELDDSALYLCASSFMMLHDREYGYTFGSGTRLTVV.

This rearrangement joins TRBV21-1 to TRBJ2-3; the table's D call TRBD1 went unverified against the DNA. TRBV21-1 is a documented pseudogene. This CDR3 has 16 residues. In DNA, the CDR3 is TGTGCCAGCAGCAGACGACAGGTCCCAAGCACAGATACGCAGTATTTT. This encodes CASSRRQVPSTDTQYF.

The chain carries TRBV19 and TRBJ2-1; 15 nucleotides match TRBD2. The CDR3 has 15 residues. The germline gives CDR1 LNHDA, CDR2 SQIVND (reference sequence). V shed 5 bases, J shed 7 bases, and the junction held 3 bases outside the gene matches. CDR3 loop: CASSPGLAGGNEQFF. CDR3 DNA sequence: TGTGCCAGTAGTCCGGGACTAGCGGGAGGAAATGAGCAGTTCTTC.

This chain connects TRBV10-3 to TRBJ1-2; 10 positions agree with TRBD1. The CDR3 is 15 residues long. After removal of 6 bases from V and 8 bases from J, the junction contained 12 bases not matched to a gene. CDR1 is ENHRY and CDR2 is SYGVKD in the germline V gene. CDR3 in amino acids: CAISLPPGQGNGYTF. The CDR3 nucleotides read TGTGCCATCAGCCTGCCCCCGGGACAGGGGAACGGCTACACCTTC.

The V and J genes are TRBV19 and TRBJ2-3, with a possible D match to TRBD2 (6 bases). V gave up 7 bases and J gave up 0 bases, with 20 bases separating them. The CDR3 consists of 17 residues. Per germline, CDR1 LNHDA and CDR2 SQIVND (reference sequence). Here the CDR3 reads CASNPSLARLSTDTQYF. CDR3 nucleotides: TGTGCCAGTAACCCGAGCCTAGCGAGACTTAGCACAGATACGCAGTATTTT.

This chain links TRBV7-2 with TRBJ2-5; D possibly corresponds to TRBD1 (6 bases). This CDR3 has 15 residues. V dropped 0 bases and J dropped 2 bases, with 10 bases sitting between them. Germline CDR1 SGHTA, CDR2 FQGNSA. The CDR3 DNA follows: TGTGCCAGCAGCTTAGCGAACAGGGAACAAGAGACCCAGTACTTC. This codes for CASSLANREQETQYF.

The chain carries TRBV19 and TRBJ2-1; tentatively, D is TRBD1 (6 bases). Germline values: CDR1 LNHDA, CDR2 SQIVND (reference sequence). Trimming pared 4 bases from V and 4 bases from J, leaving 20 bases between. The CDR3 is 17 amino acids. CDR3 protein: CASSKRPRQVYYNEQFF. CDR3 nucleotide sequence: TGTGCCAGTAGTAAGCGCCCCAGACAGGTATATTACAATGAGCAGTTCTTC.

The chain employs TRBV19 and TRBJ1-2, with D perhaps matching TRBD1 (5 bases). Germline loops: CDR1 LNHDA, CDR2 SQIVND (reference sequence). Deletions cut 3 bases from V and 0 bases from J, with 14 bases between. There are 16 residues in the CDR3. CDR3 coding DNA: TGTGCCAGTAGTATCCAGGGTGACCCAGCTAACTATGGCTACACCTTC. Encoded protein: CASSIQGDPANYGYTF.

As DNA, the CDR3 is TGTGCCAGCAGTTTATCTCCCTCAACATATTATAGCAATCAGCCCCAGCATTTT. Amino acids: CASSLSPSTYYSNQPQHF. The gene calls are TRBV27 and TRBJ1-5; no reliable D call. V lost 0 bases to trimming and J lost 0 bases, with 15 bases between them. CDR3 size: 18 residues. Germline CDR1 reads MNHEY; CDR2 reads SMNVEV (reference sequence).

The chain recombines TRBV7-8 with TRBJ1-5, with 8 positions matching TRBD1. The CDR3 runs to 20 residues. The V and J ends lost 4 bases and 4 bases, in that order; junction bases with no gene match: 21. Germline V gives CDR1 SGHVS, CDR2 FQNEAQ. CDR3 sequence reads: CASSSLSGDRPLIGNQPQHF. The DNA of the CDR3 is TGTGCCAGCAGCTCCCTAAGCGGGGACAGGCCCCTGATTGGGAATCAGCCCCAGCATTTT.

This chain uses TRBV7-2 with TRBJ1-3; 7 nucleotides line up with TRBD1. The CDR3 length is 17 residues. Trimming took 3 bases from V and 0 from J; bases not matched to a gene: 8. Germline lookup yields CDR1 SGHTA and CDR2 FQGNSA. CDR3: CASSLQTGVLSGNTIYF. The CDR3 bases are TGTGCCAGCAGCTTGCAAACAGGGGTCCTCTCTGGAAACACCATATATTTT.

This rearrangement joins TRBV5-1 to TRBJ1-2, with TRBD1 identical over 12 bases. V gave up 0 bases and J gave up 6 bases; unmatched junction bases: 6. This CDR3 contains 16 residues. Germline CDR1 SGHRS, CDR2 YFSETQ. CDR3 sequence: CASSLDWDRGRHGYTF. CDR3 in DNA: TGCGCCAGCAGCTTGGATTGGGACAGGGGGCGTCATGGCTACACCTTC.

This rearrangement joins TRBV7-2 to TRBJ2-7, with D hard to call. The CDR3 is 13 residues long. V lost 2 bases and J lost 4, with 9 bases in between. Germline V gene sequence: CDR1 SGHTA, CDR2 FQGNSA. The CDR3 reads CASSLPELYEQYF. CDR3 bases: TGTGCCAGCAGCTTACCCGAGCTTTACGAGCAGTACTTC.

The rearrangement links TRBV19 to TRBJ2-3; TRBD2 is a possible D gene (6 bases). This CDR3 has 14 amino acids. V shed 1 base and J shed 6 bases, with 11 bases lying between them. Germline V gene sequence: CDR1 LNHDA, CDR2 SQIVND (reference sequence). The CDR3 is CASSIAPRGDTQYF. The CDR3 coding sequence is TGTGCCAGTAGTATAGCACCTCGGGGGGATACGCAGTATTTT.

This clone was observed a handful of times. The chain has TRBV5-1 and TRBJ1-2, with a tentative D call TRBD1 (6 bases). Germline CDR1 is SGHRS and CDR2 is YFSETQ. The CDR3 sequence is 14 residues long. V was shortened by 4 bases and J by 8 bases, with 18 bases between the two germline ends. CDR3: CASSPEGGEGGYTF. DNA for the CDR3: TGCGCCAGCAGCCCCGAGGGGGGGGAAGGAGGCTACACCTTC.

The V and J genes are TRBV7-2 and TRBJ1-1; a weak D match, TRBD1 (5 bases). Looked up from germline, CDR1 is SGHTA and CDR2 is FQGNSA. There are 14 residues in the CDR3. The V and J ends lost 3 bases and 3 bases respectively, with 11 bases between them. Here the CDR3 DNA reads TGTGCCAGCAGCTTGCAGGGTAGGGACACTGAAGCTTTCTTT. It encodes CASSLQGRDTEAFF.

The chain links TRBV19 to TRBJ2-7, with D possibly being TRBD1 (5 bases). CDR3 length: 16 residues. With 1 base removed from V and 2 bases from J, the gap between germline ends came to 15 bases. Per germline, CDR1 LNHDA and CDR2 SQIVND (reference sequence). The CDR3 protein is CASSIVPRAGTYEQYF. As DNA, the CDR3 is TGTGCCAGTAGTATAGTCCCCCGCGCAGGGACCTACGAGCAGTACTTC.

This clone was recorded a few times. The J gene is TRBJ1-1, the V gene TRBV4-1; D unclear. The CDR3 covers 17 residues. The germline CDR1 and CDR2 sequences are MGHRA and YSYEKL. V was cut by 0 bases and J by 4 bases, with 18 bases left in between. The CDR3 DNA reads as TGCGCCAGCAGCCAAGATCCCCCTCGTGGAGGGCGCACTGAAGCTTTCTTT. It encodes CASSQDPPRGGRTEAFF.

V gene TRBV11-3 combines with J gene TRBJ2-3; possibly TRBD2 for D (6 bases). Germline CDR1 is SGHNT and CDR2 is YENEEA. The CDR3 totals 16 residues. The V gene lost 1 base and the J gene lost 10 bases, with 21 bases spanning the gap. DNA of the CDR3: TGTGCCAGCAGCTTAGGAGTCGGGCAGCGGGTTGAGGCGCAGTATTTT. This sequence encodes CASSLGVGQRVEAQYF.

The table lists this clone with a count of one. CDR3 region: CASSEPPNTDTQYF. The CDR3 DNA sequence: TGCGCCAGCAGCGAACCGCCTAACACAGATACGCAGTATTTT. The rearrangement links TRBV5-1 to TRBJ2-3; D ambiguous. The CDR3 is 14 amino acids. From germline, CDR1 is SGHRS and CDR2 YFSETQ. V was clipped by 4 bases and J by 2 bases, with 11 bases between them.

The chain is built from TRBV14 and TRBJ2-1; D is perhaps TRBD2 (6 bases). Trimming removed 1 base at V and 6 bases at J, with 13 bases between. CDR1 SGHDN and CDR2 FVKESK come from the germline V gene. CDR3 size: 15 residues. Written as DNA, the CDR3 is TGTGCCAGCAGCCAAGGGAGGGGTCAAGGCAATGAGCAGTTCTTC. Its translation: CASSQGRGQGNEQFF.

Written as DNA, the CDR3 is TGCGCCAGCAGCTTCGAGGGGCGACTAGCGCTAGTCACAGATACGCAGTATTTT. Protein sequence: CASSFEGRLALVTDTQYF. The V gene is TRBV5-1, the J gene TRBJ2-3; TRBD2 matches at 8 bases. CDR1 is SGHRS, CDR2 YFSETQ, per germline. The CDR3 length is 18 residues. The trim removed 2 bases at V and 2 bases at J, leaving 13 bases unmatched. Combining the CDR3 with reference TRBV5-1 and TRBJ2-3 gives the whole variable domain KAGVTQTPRYLIKTRGQQVTLSCSPISGHRSVSWYQQTPGQGLQFLFEYFSETQRNKGNFPGRFSGRQFSNSRSEMNVSTLELGDSALYLCASSFEGRLALVTDTQYFGPGTRLTVL.